Listed below are T cell receptor beta chains from one sample, sequenced in a study of cytomegalovirus exposure and HLA in healthy donors. The repertoire was sequenced with immunoSEQ multiplex PCR; TCRdb's copy has only in-frame clones and lacks some. Of some 150,000 clones listed, approximately 80% are singletons. Sample: PBMCs. These receptors were taken from a man between 18 and 35 years old in good health and CMV-seropositive. Both conserved end residues are part of each CDR3.

J gene	V gene	CDR3 protein
TRBJ2-3	TRBV6-4	CASSQTTSGGGTDTQYF
TRBJ1-1	TRBV18	CASSATGVNTEAFF
TRBJ1-4	TRBV27	CASRSGPHEKLFF
TRBJ2-7	TRBV7-9	CASSLPGLAYEQYF
TRBJ1-2	TRBV7-3	CASSFGPNQGCTF
NA	TRBV27	CASSLRQGSTHEQYF
TRBJ2-1	TRBV7-2	CASSLVPGLAVYNEQFF
TRBJ2-5	TRBV7-8	CASSLGGWRGGETQYF
TRBJ2-3	TRBV19	CASSIGRLAESTDTQYF
TRBJ1-3	TRBV7-6	CASSRNSGNTIYF
TRBJ2-3	TRBV4-1	CASSQGGTSTDTQYF
TRBJ1-2	TRBV6-5	CASSPRQTGVIGTF
TRBJ2-6	TRBV10-3	CAIKPTGYGANVLTF
TRBJ1-1	TRBV6-6	CASSYPGTGNTEAFF
TRBJ2-7	TRBV18	CASSRGLGDEQYF
TRBJ2-2	TRBV9	CASSAGTSGGAFGELFF
TRBJ2-7	TRBV20-1	CSGGGEQYF
TRBJ1-2	TRBV19	CASSTTGGNGYTF
TRBJ2-1	TRBV6-1	CASSPPTSGMEQFF
TRBJ2-3	TRBV7-3	CASSNSGGATDTQYF
TRBJ2-3	TRBV6-5	CASQTGAGGPDTQYF
TRBJ2-5	TRBV6-5	CASSRDRQETQYF
TRBJ1-2	TRBV4-2	CASSQDTGIHGYTF
TRBJ1-2	TRBV7-8	CASSPRGSLSYGYTF
TRBJ1-3	TRBV16	CASSQNTFSGNTIYF
TRBJ2-5	TRBV5-4	CASSWGTGQPETQYF
TRBJ2-7	TRBV27	CASSFSYRVSYEQYF
TRBJ1-2	TRBV10-3	CAISEPQQGASGYTF
TRBJ2-5	TRBV6-1	CAIENPPSRETQYF
TRBJ2-7	TRBV30	CAWSGAGVLEQYF
TRBJ2-3	TRBV13	CASSSTSVPDTQYF
TRBJ2-7	TRBV13	CASSLGRAGGQGPAYEQYF
TRBJ2-3	TRBV5-1	CASSLGSSSGLAASGTQYF
TRBJ1-5	TRBV30	CAWSVTENQPQHF
TRBJ2-7	TRBV2	CASSRGGQGALEQYF
TRBJ1-6	TRBV15	CATSTKSNSPLHF